The clone carrying this T cell receptor (beta chain) has only a few counts. This specimen comes from a study of T-cell memory formation after mild COVID-19. TCRdb ran MiXCR on the 5' RACE reads and lists one entry per CDR3 protein. The sample includes some 280,000 distinct CDR3 sequences, roughly 16% of them seen just once. The CDR3 covers 13 residues. Germline V gives CDR1 DFQATT, CDR2 SNEGSKA (reference sequence). Deletions cut 6 bases from V and 4 bases from J, with 16 bases between. This TCR was recovered from a man between 18 and 35 years old who had mild COVID-19 (a few samples of this study predate the infection). Cell type and time point are not known. Source material: PBMCs or a T cell subset sorted from them (not recorded which). The chain carries TRBV20-1 and TRBJ2-7; D uncertain. The DNA of the CDR3 is TGCAGTGCAAAGACGGGTTTCGGGTACGAGCAGTACTTC. As protein: CSAKTGFGYEQYF.